The entry below describes one T cell receptor beta chain. V shed 1 base and J shed 9 bases, with 10 bases lying between them. Germline values: CDR1 LNHDA, CDR2 SQIVND (reference sequence). The CDR3 runs to 13 residues. The data were produced by immunoSEQ multiplex PCR, yet TCRdb's version contains in-frame clones alone and is incomplete. The sample has about 29,000 clones, over 75% seen once. The sample originates from a study of T cell changes during pregnancy in multiple sclerosis. J is TRBJ2-1 and V is TRBV19; D is undetermined. The TCR sequence derives from a female donor with multiple sclerosis, enrolled in a pregnancy study. The specimen comprised CD8+ T cells from peripheral blood mononuclear cells, sampled after pregnancy. This CDR3 reads CASSIVRASEQFF. The CDR3 DNA reads as TGTGCCAGTAGTATAGTGAGAGCAAGTGAGCAGTTCTTC.